This T cell receptor beta chain was captured in a study of CD4 and CD8 cells across lung adenocarcinoma regions. Samples came from patients with localized non-small cell lung adenocarcinoma. TCRdb reprocessed the PCR reads with MiXCR, giving one entry per CDR3 protein. Found here are more than 6,000 distinct CDR3 sequences, about 50% of them singletons; the top ten hold 42%. The V gene's germline CDR1 is MNHEY and CDR2 SVGAGI. CDR3 length: 14 residues. This clonotype was found a few times. This receptor was obtained from a male donor with lung adenocarcinoma. The CD4 and CD8 labels of this study may be unreliable. The V and J genes are TRBV6-5 and TRBJ2-1, with D possibly being TRBD1 or TRBD2 (5 bases each). The end of the DNA aligns better with TRBJ2-7, so the J call may be wrong. Sequenced sample: CD8+ T cells from the center of a lung tumor. CDR3 in amino acids: CASSYSGPGSEQYF. The CDR3 DNA sequence: TGTGCCAGCAGTTACTCGGGACCAGGCTCCGAGCAGTACTTC.